This T cell receptor beta chain was documented in a study of human T cells and chemical hapten exposure. Findings and limits, study-wide: Once DPC sensitization occurred, TCRs above 1 in 1000 frequency showed no change.

Germline assignment: CDR1 DFQATT and CDR2 SNEGSKA (reference sequence). V shed 5 bases, J shed 1 base, and the junction held 4 bases outside the gene matches. The CDR3 has 14 residues. Regarding time point: healthy volunteer bleed at 6 weeks. Total RNA came from unfractionated whole blood. It was the library that attached unique molecular identifiers to individual cDNA molecules. TCRdb processed the RACE reads anew with MiXCR; each CDR3 protein has one entry. The sample has about 65,000 distinct CDR3 sequences; roughly 6.6% are singletons. Worth noting for this clonotype: The target antigen is unknown.

The V gene is TRBV20-1, the J gene TRBJ2-3, with TRBD2 matching over 9 bases. This receptor was identified in a female donor in good health. Some clones in this sample may be carry-over from other donors' samples. Sequencing used whole blood. CDR3 nucleotide sequence: TGCAGTGCTCCTCGGACTAGCGGCACAGATACGCAGTATTTT. The encoded protein is CSAPRTSGTDTQYF.